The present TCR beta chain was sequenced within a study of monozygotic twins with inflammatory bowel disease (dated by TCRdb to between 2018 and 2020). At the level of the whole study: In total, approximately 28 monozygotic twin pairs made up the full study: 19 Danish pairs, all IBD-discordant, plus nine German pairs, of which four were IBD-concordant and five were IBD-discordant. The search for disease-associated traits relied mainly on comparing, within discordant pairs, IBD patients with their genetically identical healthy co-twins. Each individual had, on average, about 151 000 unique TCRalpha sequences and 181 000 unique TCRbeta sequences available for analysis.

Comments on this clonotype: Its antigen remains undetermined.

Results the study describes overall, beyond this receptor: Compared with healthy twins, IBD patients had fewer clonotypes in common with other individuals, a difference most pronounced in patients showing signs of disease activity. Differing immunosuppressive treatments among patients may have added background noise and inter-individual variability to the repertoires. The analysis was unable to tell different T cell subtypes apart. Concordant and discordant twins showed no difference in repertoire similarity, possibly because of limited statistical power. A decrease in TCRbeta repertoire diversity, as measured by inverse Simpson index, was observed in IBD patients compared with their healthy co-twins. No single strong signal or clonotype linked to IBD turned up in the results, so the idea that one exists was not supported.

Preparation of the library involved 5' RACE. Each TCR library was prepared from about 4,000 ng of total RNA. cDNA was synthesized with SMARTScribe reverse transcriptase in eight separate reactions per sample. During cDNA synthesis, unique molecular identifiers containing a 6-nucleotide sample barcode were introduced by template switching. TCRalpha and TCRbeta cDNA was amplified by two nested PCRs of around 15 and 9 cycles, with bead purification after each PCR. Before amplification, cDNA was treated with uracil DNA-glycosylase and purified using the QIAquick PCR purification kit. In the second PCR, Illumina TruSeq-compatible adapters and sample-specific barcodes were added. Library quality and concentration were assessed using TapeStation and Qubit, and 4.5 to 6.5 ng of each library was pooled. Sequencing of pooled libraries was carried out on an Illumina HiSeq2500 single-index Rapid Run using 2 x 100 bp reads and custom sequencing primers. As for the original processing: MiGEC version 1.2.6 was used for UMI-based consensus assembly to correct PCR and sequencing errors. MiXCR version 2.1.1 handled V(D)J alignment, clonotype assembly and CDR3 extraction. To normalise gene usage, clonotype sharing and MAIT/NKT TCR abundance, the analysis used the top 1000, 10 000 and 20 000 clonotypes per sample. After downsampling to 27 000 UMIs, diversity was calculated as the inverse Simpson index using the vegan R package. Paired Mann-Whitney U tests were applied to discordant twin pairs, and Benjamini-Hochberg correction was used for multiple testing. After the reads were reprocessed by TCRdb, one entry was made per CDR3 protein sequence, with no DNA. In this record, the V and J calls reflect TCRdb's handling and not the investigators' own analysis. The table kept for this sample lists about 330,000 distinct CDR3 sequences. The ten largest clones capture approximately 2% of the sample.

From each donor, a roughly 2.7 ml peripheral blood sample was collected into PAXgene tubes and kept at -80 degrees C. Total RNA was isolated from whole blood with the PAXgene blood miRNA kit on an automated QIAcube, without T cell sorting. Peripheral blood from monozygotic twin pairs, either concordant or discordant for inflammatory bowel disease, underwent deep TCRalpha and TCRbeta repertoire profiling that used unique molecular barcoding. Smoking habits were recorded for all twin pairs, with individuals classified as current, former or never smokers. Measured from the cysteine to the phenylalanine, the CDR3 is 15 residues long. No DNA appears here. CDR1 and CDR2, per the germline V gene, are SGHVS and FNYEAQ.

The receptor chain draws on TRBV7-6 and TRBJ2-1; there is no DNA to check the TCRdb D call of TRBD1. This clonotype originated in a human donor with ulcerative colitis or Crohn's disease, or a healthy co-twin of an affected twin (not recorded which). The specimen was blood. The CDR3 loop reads CASSLVGQFYNEQFF.